This T cell receptor (beta chain) was retrieved from a study of technical replicates of blood from a few donors. Per the germline V gene, CDR1 is ENHRY and CDR2 is SYGVKD. The CDR3 has 16 residues. V was clipped by 6 bases and J by 6 bases; unmatched bases: 14. TCRdb's table, derived via immunoSEQ multiplex PCR, lists solely in-frame clones and lacks some. The sample consists of some 87,000 clones, about nine tenths of them appearing once. This TCR was sampled from a human donor in good health. The sample consisted of T cells isolated from PBMCs. The chain employs TRBV10-3 and TRBJ2-3, with 8 bases aligning to TRBD1. CDR3 nucleotide sequence: TGTGCCATCAGCCCTAGGACAGGGTGGATGGTGGATACGCAGTATTTT. Its translation: CAISPRTGWMVDTQYF.